The T cell receptor beta chain under discussion was sequenced for a study of chemoradiotherapy in HPV16-positive cancers. For the study at large: A couple of HPV16-positive patients' cells yielded candidate HPV-specific clones and common motifs.

Repertoires were sampled repeatedly during chemoradiotherapy. General study findings and limits: HPV-specific T cells were functionally defined from only a couple of HPV16-positive patients. Non-HPV-specific T cells did not expand in tumors during treatment, whereas candidate HPV-specific clones and E7-related motifs did.

Generated by immunoSEQ multiplex PCR, the TCRdb table keeps only in-frame clones and is missing some. The sample consists of roughly 12,000 clones, 55% to 75% of them appearing once. On this clone itself: Its target is not known.

This TCR derives from a human donor with HPV-associated anogenital cancer. Sampling was conducted from a patient who underwent chemoradiotherapy.

CDR3 nucleotides: TGTGCCAGCAAACAGCTACTCCGGGGGAACAATGAGCAGTTCTTC. Its protein is CASKQLLRGNNEQFF. This chain joins TRBV2 and TRBJ2-1; a weak D match, TRBD2 (6 bases). The V gene lost 7 bases and the J gene lost 5 bases, with 18 bases spanning the gap. The CDR3 covers 15 residues. CDR1 and CDR2 (germline): SNHLY, FYNNEI.